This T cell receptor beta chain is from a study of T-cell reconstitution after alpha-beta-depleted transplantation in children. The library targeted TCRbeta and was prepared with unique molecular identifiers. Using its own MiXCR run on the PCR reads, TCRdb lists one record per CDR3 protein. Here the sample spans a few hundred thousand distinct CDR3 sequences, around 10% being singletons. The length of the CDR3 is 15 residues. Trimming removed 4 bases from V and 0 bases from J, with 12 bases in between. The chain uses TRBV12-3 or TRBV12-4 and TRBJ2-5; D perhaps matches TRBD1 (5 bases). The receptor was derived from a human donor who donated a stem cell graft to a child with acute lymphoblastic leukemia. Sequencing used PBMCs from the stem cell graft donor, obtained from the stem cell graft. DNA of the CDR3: TGTGCCAGCAGTTCCTCTGGGGCGTACCAAGAGACCCAGTACTTC. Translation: CASSSSGAYQETQYF.